Shown below are 28 T cell receptor beta chains from a single sample sequenced in a study of T cells in Graves' hyperthyroidism and ophthalmopathy. The CDR3 regions of TCR beta were amplified from RNA transcripts. The HTBI primer set drove a first-round RT-PCR of the TCR CDR3. MiXCR, run by TCRdb on the multiplex PCR reads, gives a single entry per CDR3 protein. The table includes hundreds of thousands of distinct CDR3 sequences, about 14% detected once. Material for sequencing was blood. Receptor source: a man in his fifties with Graves' ophthalmopathy.

The chain uses TRBV20-1 and TRBJ2-7; TRBD2 agrees at 8 bases. This CDR3 has 13 residues. The V segment lost 6 bases and the J segment 4 bases; nucleotides outside the gene matches: 8. Germline assignment: CDR1 DFQATT and CDR2 SNEGSKA (reference sequence). CDR3 loop: CSAHGGGSYEQYF. CDR3 DNA sequence: TGCAGTGCCCACGGGGGGGGCTCGTACGAGCAGTACTTC.

This clonotype showed up just a few times. This sequence may be a read error, since a much larger clone differs from it by one base. The chain uses TRBV3-1 and TRBJ2-1; D not resolved. The CDR3 is made up of 13 amino acids. CDR1 is LGHDT, CDR2 YNNKEL, per germline (reference sequence). V lost 1 base and J 9 bases, leaving 10 bases between the germline ends. In DNA form, the CDR3 reads TGTGCCAGCAGCCAAGGAAGTGGTGCTGAGCAGTTCTTC. Protein sequence: CASSQGSGAEQFF.

This clonotype was counted between two and nine times. V gene TRBV19 combines with J gene TRBJ2-5, with 7 nucleotides matching TRBD2. Germline V gene data show CDR1 as LNHDA and CDR2 as SQIVND (reference sequence). This CDR3 comprises 15 residues. V dropped 1 base and J dropped 4; count of bases not matched to a gene: 6. The CDR3 region is CASSIVGPGGETQYF. CDR3 bases: TGTGCCAGTAGTATAGTGGGTCCGGGGGGAGAGACCCAGTACTTC.

The genes are TRBV29-1 and TRBJ2-1; 7 bases are a match to TRBD2. CDR1 is SQVTM and CDR2 is ANQGSEA in the germline V gene. The CDR3 totals 12 residues. The ends lost 1 base at V and 6 bases at J; junction bases unmatched: 0. CDR3 coding DNA: TGCAGCGTTGAAGCTAGCGGCAATGAGCAGTTCTTC. This translates into CSVEASGNEQFF.

The V and J genes are TRBV4-1 and TRBJ2-7; D is unresolved. This CDR3 has 15 residues. V was shortened by 0 bases and J by 3 bases, with 12 bases between the two germline ends. Germline assignment: CDR1 MGHRA and CDR2 YSYEKL. The CDR3 bases are TGCGCCAGCAGCCAAGAAGAGAATACGGGCTACGAGCAGTACTTC. As protein: CASSQEENTGYEQYF.

This clonotype was seen a few times. The chain's CDR3 is CASSKGLGVISDTQYF. CDR3 nucleotides: TGTGCCAGCAGCAAAGGACTCGGCGTCATATCGGATACGCAGTATTTT. The chain employs TRBV6-1 and TRBJ2-3, with TRBD2 as a possible D gene (5 bases). CDR1 is MNHNS and CDR2 is SASEGT in the germline V gene. Between the trimmed V and J ends, which lost 6 bases and 6 bases, there was a span of 22 bases. The CDR3 consists of 16 residues.

This clonotype was detected ten times or more. The rearrangement joins TRBV30 to TRBJ2-5, with D perhaps being TRBD1 or TRBD2 (6 bases each). Germline CDR1 is GTSNPN and CDR2 is SVGIG (reference sequence). The CDR3 contains 11 residues. V was pared by 8 bases and J by 7 bases, with 14 bases between. The CDR3 bases are TGTGCCCTAAAGGGGGGCAGGACCCAGTACTTC. Encoded protein: CALKGGRTQYF.

This clonotype has at least ten counts. The rearrangement joins TRBV6-1 to TRBJ1-2, with D hard to call. Trimming removed 4 bases at V and 8 bases at J, with 23 bases between. Per germline, CDR1 MNHNS and CDR2 SASEGT. The length of the CDR3 is 16 residues. The CDR3 sequence: CASSGPRTDHTLGYTF. CDR3 coding DNA: TGTGCCAGCAGTGGGCCCCGGACGGATCATACCTTGGGCTACACCTTC.

Of note for this clonotype: A junction boundary mismatches the germline segment, possibly from a read error. The rearrangement links TRBV14 to TRBJ2-7, with TRBD1 matching over 9 bases. Germline-derived CDR1 and CDR2 are SGHDN and FVKESK. The CDR3 is 16 residues long. The CDR3 region has the DNA TGTGCCAGCAGTCTCCTGATGGGACAGGGCTCCCACGAGCAGTACTTC. It codes for CASSLLMGQGSHEQYF. The full variable domain, completed using reference TRBV14 and TRBJ2-7, is EAGVTQFPSHSVIEKGQTVTLRCDPISGHDNLYWYRRVMGKEIKFLLHFVKESKQDESGMPNNRFLAERTGGTYSTLKVQPAELEDSGVYFCASSLLMGQGSHEQYFGPGTRLTVT.

This clonotype was seen repeatedly, ten times or more. The genes are TRBV3-1 and TRBJ2-7; D not certain. V was clipped by 4 bases and J by 3 bases, with 10 bases between them. Germline values: CDR1 LGHDT, CDR2 YNNKEL (reference sequence). The CDR3 runs 13 residues. Written as DNA, the CDR3 is TGTGCCAGCAGCCGTAAAGCTAGCTACGAGCAGTACTTC. Amino acid sequence: CASSRKASYEQYF.

This clonotype was seen only a few times. The rearrangement uses TRBV30 and TRBJ2-7; D unresolved. The CDR3 consists of 11 residues. CDR1 is GTSNPN, CDR2 SVGIG, per germline (reference sequence). V lost 3 bases, J lost 4 bases, and 7 bases lay in between. The CDR3 nucleotides are TGTGCCTGGAGCTATGGATACGAGCAGTACTTC. Translating it yields CAWSYGYEQYF.

This sequence joins TRBV5-1 and TRBJ2-7, with no clear D. Trimming shortened V by 7 bases and J by 6 bases, and 20 bases separated the two germline ends. Germline assignment: CDR1 SGHRS and CDR2 YFSETQ. This CDR3 region has 14 residues. The DNA of the CDR3 is TGCGCCAGCCGTGGGTCAGTTGGGGTCTCCGAGCAGTACTTC. Translated, it gives CASRGSVGVSEQYF.

Many counts were recorded for this clonotype. This chain links TRBV13 with TRBJ2-1, with D tentatively TRBD1 (6 bases). The CDR3 runs 14 residues. The V gene's germline CDR1 is PRHDT and CDR2 FYEKMQ (reference sequence). V lost 3 bases and J lost 7, with 13 bases in between. The DNA of the CDR3 is TGTGCCAGCAGCTTTCAGGGGCTCAATAATGAGCAGTTCTTC. This translates into CASSFQGLNNEQFF.

This clonotype came up many times. The chain employs TRBV6-1 and TRBJ2-1, with 10 bases matching TRBD1. V trimming: 10 bases; J trimming: 9 bases; junction bases outside the gene matches: 18. This CDR3 comprises 16 residues. Germline CDR1 and CDR2: MNHNS and SASEGT. CDR3 sequence (DNA): TGTGCCACCCGACGGGATACGGGACAGGGGAGACCTGAGCAGTTCTTC. It yields the protein CATRRDTGQGRPEQFF.

This clonotype was counted between two and nine times. This may be a read error, as it is one base from a much larger clone. The chain employs TRBV10-2 and TRBJ2-7; D is uncertain. Germline V gene sequence: CDR1 WSHSY, CDR2 SAAADI. The CDR3 loop spans 12 amino acids. The CDR3 reads CAGSIRVYEQYF. In DNA, the CDR3 is TGCGCCGGCAGTATAAGGGTCTACGAGCAGTACTTC.

This clonotype was picked up many times. The CDR3 DNA reads TGTGCCAGTAGTAGCGGGATTTCCTACGAGCAGTACTTC. Its translation: CASSSGISYEQYF. The rearrangement uses TRBV19 and TRBJ2-7; D possibly corresponds to TRBD2 (6 bases). CDR3 length equals 13 residues. The germline V gene has CDR1 LNHDA and CDR2 SQIVND (reference sequence). Trimming left V 4 bases short and J 1 base short, with 8 bases between. Based on the CDR3 plus reference TRBV19 and TRBJ2-7, the full variable domain is DGGITQSPKYLFRKEGQNVTLSCEQNLNHDAMYWYRQDPGQGLRLIYYSQIVNDFQKGDIAEGYSVSREKKESFPLTVTSAQKNPTAFYLCASSSGISYEQYFGPGTRLTVT.

This clonotype came up a few times. This sequence joins TRBV24-1 and TRBJ2-2; TRBD1 aligns across 7 bases. Trimming removed 7 bases from V and 4 bases from J; junction bases left unmatched: 8. The germline V gene has CDR1 KGHDR and CDR2 SFDVKD. The CDR3 runs 15 residues. CDR3 amino acids: CATSDRVRSTGELFF. The CDR3 coding sequence is TGTGCCACCAGCGACAGGGTACGGAGCACCGGGGAGCTGTTTTTT.

This clonotype was picked up many times. This chain uses TRBV6-1 with TRBJ1-1; D unresolved. The CDR3 has 12 amino acids. Germline V gives CDR1 MNHNS, CDR2 SASEGT. V shed 7 bases and J shed 4 bases, with 10 bases lying between them. CDR3 DNA: TGTGCCAGCACCAACCTTGGCACTGAAGCTTTCTTT. It translates to CASTNLGTEAFF.

The J gene is TRBJ2-3, the V gene TRBV19; D perhaps matches TRBD2 (5 bases). The CDR3 contains 17 residues. V lost 3 bases, J lost 0 bases, and 16 bases lay in between. The V gene's germline CDR1 is LNHDA and CDR2 SQIVND (reference sequence). CDR3 DNA sequence: TGTGCCAGTAGTATGAGCTTCTGGCGGACTAGCACAGATACGCAGTATTTT. Its protein product is CASSMSFWRTSTDTQYF.

The rearrangement uses TRBV5-1 and TRBJ1-1, with 8 bases fitting TRBD1. Trimming removed 6 bases from V and 4 bases from J; junction bases left unmatched: 8. The germline gives CDR1 SGHRS, CDR2 YFSETQ. CDR3 length: 14 residues. CDR3 amino acids: CASTETGVGTEAFF. DNA of the CDR3: TGCGCCAGCACGGAGACAGGGGTGGGCACTGAAGCTTTCTTT.

This clonotype was recorded at least ten times. This chain connects TRBV18 to TRBJ1-5; possible D gene TRBD1, 6 bases. The length of the CDR3 is 16 residues. Per germline, CDR1 KGHSH and CDR2 LQKENI. V was pared by 3 bases and J by 3 bases, with 15 bases between. CDR3 loop: CASSPAYQGSNQPQHF. CDR3 nucleotides: TGTGCCAGCTCACCGGCCTATCAGGGGTCCAATCAGCCCCAGCATTTT.

This rearrangement joins TRBV6-5 to TRBJ1-1; TRBD1 agrees at 12 bases. The CDR3 loop spans 15 amino acids. CDR1 MNHEY and CDR2 SVGAGI come from the germline V gene. V was pared by 4 bases and J by 5 bases, with 5 bases of the junction left unmatched. The CDR3 sequence is CASSSGQGAQTEAFF. The CDR3 DNA reads TGTGCCAGCAGTTCGGGACAGGGGGCGCAAACTGAAGCTTTCTTT.

This rearrangement joins TRBV15 to TRBJ1-1; no firm D call. Trimming pared 0 bases from V and 11 bases from J, leaving 16 bases between. The germline CDR1 and CDR2 sequences are LNHNV and YYDKDF (reference sequence). CDR3 size: 14 residues. The CDR3 loop reads CATSRDQLKGEAFF. As DNA, the CDR3 is TGTGCCACCAGCAGAGATCAATTAAAGGGTGAGGCTTTCTTT.

Ten or more counts support this clonotype. The rearrangement uses TRBV11-3 and TRBJ2-7; 7 nucleotides match TRBD2. The CDR3 covers 14 residues. The germline V gene encodes CDR1 SGHNT and CDR2 YENEEA. V was clipped by 4 bases and J by 7 bases; unmatched bases: 10. The CDR3 DNA reads as TGTGCCAGCAGCTATTCACTGCGGGAGTGGGAGCAGTACTTC. Its translation: CASSYSLREWEQYF.

This clonotype was seen a handful of times. This clone may be a read error of a much larger clone one base away. J is TRBJ2-3 and V is TRBV7-3, with D perhaps matching TRBD1 or TRBD2 (6 bases each). The CDR3 sequence is 16 residues long. CDR1 is SGHTA and CDR2 is FQGTGA in the germline V gene. V lost 0 bases, J lost 6 bases, and 16 bases lay in between. The CDR3 DNA is TGTGCCAGCAGCTTAACCCCAAAGGGGGAGGTGGATACGCAGTATTTT. Its translation: CASSLTPKGEVDTQYF.

This clonotype was observed many times. This sequence joins TRBV3-1 and TRBJ2-7; no clear D gene. Germline V gene sequence: CDR1 LGHDT, CDR2 YNNKEL (reference sequence). CDR3 length equals 13 residues. Trimming removed 2 bases at V and 4 bases at J, with 9 bases between. The CDR3: CASSQPPIYEQYF. In nucleotides, the CDR3 is TGTGCCAGCAGCCAACCCCCTATATACGAGCAGTACTTC.

This clonotype was seen a handful of times. The CDR3 sequence is CSARDPTRQGARTGELFF. The DNA of the CDR3 is TGCAGTGCTAGAGATCCGACGCGTCAGGGGGCGCGTACCGGGGAGCTGTTTTTT. V is TRBV20-1 and J is TRBJ2-2; 8 bases line up with TRBD1. The junction had 14 bases not matched to a gene; V was cut back by 0 bases and J by 5 bases. Per germline, CDR1 DFQATT and CDR2 SNEGSKA (reference sequence). This CDR3 comprises 18 residues.

This clonotype was observed many times. The chain is built from TRBV28 and TRBJ2-7; TRBD2 is a possible D gene (6 bases). Germline-derived CDR1 and CDR2 are MDHEN and SYDVKM. CDR3 size: 15 residues. Trimming cost V 2 bases and J 1 base, with 12 bases left between them. CDR3 coding DNA: TGTGCCAGCAGTTTACGGGGAGGAGGGTCCTACGAGCAGTACTTC. Translating it yields CASSLRGGGSYEQYF.